Given below is one T cell receptor (beta chain) in context. Its antigen remains unknown. These data originate in a study of T cells in localized non-small cell lung cancer. Germline V gene lookup returns CDR1 SGDLS and CDR2 YYNGEE. With 3 bases removed from V and 5 bases from J, the gap between germline ends came to 11 bases. The CDR3 loop spans 14 amino acids. Findings and limits, study-wide: Patients showing higher blood T cell density tended to see longer overall survival. Appearance in adjacent lung was seen for a median approximately 58 of the top 100 tumor clones. Heterogeneity cannot be ruled out, as sequencing used one tumor region only. Uninvolved adjacent lung showed peak T cell clonality, exceeding tumor.

Profiled with immunoSEQ multiplex PCR; TCRdb holds only in-frame clones, not every one. The table lists fewer than 20,000 clones, around 89% of them singletons. The sample in question was peripheral blood mononuclear cells, obtained before any cancer treatment. The genes are TRBV9 and TRBJ2-2; D unresolved. This receptor was obtained from a woman aged 35 to 69 with stage III lung adenocarcinoma. Written as DNA, the CDR3 is TGTGCCAGCAGCGCCCGAGTAGAAACCGGGGAGCTGTTTTTT. Residues: CASSARVETGELFF.